This T cell receptor (beta chain) derives from a study of persistence of HIV-infected CD4 T cells. Study-level information: Donors had been on suppressive ART for a median of around eight years.

An overlapping HIV-1 Gag peptide pool stimulated these cells at about 1 ug/peptide/mL. Responding CD4+ T cells were sorted by upregulation of both CD40 ligand and CD69. Plasma HIV-1 RNA stayed below 50 copies/mL for at least 4 years. CD4+ T cell counts exceeded 400 cells/uL; CMV serology was positive. Sequencing used immunoSEQ version 4 in survey mode. Here immunoSEQ multiplex PCR was the method, and the copy in TCRdb shows in-frame clones only, minus some. Among nearly 20,000 clones listed, 60% to 80% were seen once. Trimming shortened V by 8 bases and J by 4 bases, and 12 bases separated the two germline ends. Germline CDR1 and CDR2: KGHSH and LQKENI. This CDR3 spans 13 amino acids. Turning to this clone: Its antigen is as yet unknown.

Study-wide results and limits: Compared with CD3/CD28-stimulated cells, CMV- and Gag-responding cells showed lower TCRbeta richness.

The genes are TRBV18 and TRBJ1-5; D is possibly TRBD1 (5 bases). This receptor was obtained from an adult woman with HIV who was CMV-seropositive. The sample here was CD4+ T cells sorted from PBMCs after approximately 19-hour stimulation, taken from a patient who received antiretroviral therapy. The DNA of the CDR3 is TGTGCCAGCACAACAGACAGAAATCAGCCCCAGCATTTT. It specifies CASTTDRNQPQHF.